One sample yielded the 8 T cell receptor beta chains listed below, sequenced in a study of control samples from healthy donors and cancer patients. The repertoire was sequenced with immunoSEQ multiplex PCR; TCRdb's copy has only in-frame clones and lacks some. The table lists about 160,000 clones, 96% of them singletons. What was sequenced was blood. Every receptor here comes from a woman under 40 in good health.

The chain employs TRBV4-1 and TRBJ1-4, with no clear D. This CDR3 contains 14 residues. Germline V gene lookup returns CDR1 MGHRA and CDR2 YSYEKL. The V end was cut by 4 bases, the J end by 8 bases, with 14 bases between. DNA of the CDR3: TGCGCCAGCAGCCCAACAAGCCGAGAGGAAAAACTGTTTTTT. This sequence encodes CASSPTSREEKLFF.

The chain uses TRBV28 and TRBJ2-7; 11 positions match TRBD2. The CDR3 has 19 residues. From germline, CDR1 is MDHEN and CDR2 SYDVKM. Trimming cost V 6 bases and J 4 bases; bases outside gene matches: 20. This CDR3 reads CASRPRTSGPHSSKYEQYF. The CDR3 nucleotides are TGTGCCAGCAGACCGAGGACTAGCGGGCCACACTCATCAAAATACGAGCAGTACTTC.

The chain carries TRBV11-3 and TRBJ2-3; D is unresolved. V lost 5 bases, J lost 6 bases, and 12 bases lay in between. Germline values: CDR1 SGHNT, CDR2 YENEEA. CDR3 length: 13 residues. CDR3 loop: CASSPSTGDTQYF. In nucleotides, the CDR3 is TGTGCCAGCAGCCCATCGACTGGGGATACGCAGTATTTT.

The DNA for the CDR3 is TGTGCCAGTAGTATAGAACCGGGGAGCTCCTACGAGCAGTACTTC. Translation: CASSIEPGSSYEQYF. The chain has TRBV19 and TRBJ2-7; a weak D match, TRBD2 (5 bases). This CDR3 has 15 residues. Germline V gene lookup returns CDR1 LNHDA and CDR2 SQIVND (reference sequence). V was trimmed by 0 bases and J by 0 bases, leaving 9 bases between them.

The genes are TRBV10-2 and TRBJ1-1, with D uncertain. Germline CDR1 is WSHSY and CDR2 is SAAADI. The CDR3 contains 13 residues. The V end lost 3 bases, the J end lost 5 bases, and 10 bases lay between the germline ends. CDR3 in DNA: TGCGCCAGCAGTGAAAGCTTGGTAACTGAAGCTTTCTTT. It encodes CASSESLVTEAFF.

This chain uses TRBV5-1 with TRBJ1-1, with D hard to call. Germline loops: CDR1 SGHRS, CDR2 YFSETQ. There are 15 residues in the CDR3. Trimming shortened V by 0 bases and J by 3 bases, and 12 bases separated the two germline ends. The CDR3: CASSLEGRLHTEAFF. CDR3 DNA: TGCGCCAGCAGCTTGGAGGGCAGATTGCACACTGAAGCTTTCTTT.

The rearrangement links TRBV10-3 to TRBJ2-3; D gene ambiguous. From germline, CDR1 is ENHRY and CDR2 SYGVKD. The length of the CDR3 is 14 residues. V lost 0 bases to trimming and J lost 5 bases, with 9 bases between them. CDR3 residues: CAISESRPGDTQYF. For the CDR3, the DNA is TGTGCCATCAGTGAGTCTCGGCCTGGAGATACGCAGTATTTT.

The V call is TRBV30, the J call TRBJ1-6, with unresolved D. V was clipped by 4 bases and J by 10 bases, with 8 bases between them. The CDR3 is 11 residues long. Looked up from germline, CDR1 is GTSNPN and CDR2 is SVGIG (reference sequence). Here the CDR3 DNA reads TGTGCCTGGAAGGATGAATCACCCCTCCACTTT. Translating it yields CAWKDESPLHF.